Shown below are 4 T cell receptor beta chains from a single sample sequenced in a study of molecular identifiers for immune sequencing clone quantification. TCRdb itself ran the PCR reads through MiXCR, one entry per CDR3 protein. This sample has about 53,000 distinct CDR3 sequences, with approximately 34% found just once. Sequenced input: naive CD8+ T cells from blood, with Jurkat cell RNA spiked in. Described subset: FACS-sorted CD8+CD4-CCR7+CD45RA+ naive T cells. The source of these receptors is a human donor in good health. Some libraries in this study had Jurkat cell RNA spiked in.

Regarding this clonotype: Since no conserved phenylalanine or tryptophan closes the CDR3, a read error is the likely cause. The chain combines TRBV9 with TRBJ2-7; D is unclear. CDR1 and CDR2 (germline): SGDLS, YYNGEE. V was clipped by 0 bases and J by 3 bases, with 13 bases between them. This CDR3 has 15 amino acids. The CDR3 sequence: CASSVAFGEYYEQYI. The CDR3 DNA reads TGTGCCAGCAGCGTAGCTTTCGGAGAGTACTACGAGCAGTACATC.

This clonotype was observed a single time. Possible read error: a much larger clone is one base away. The DNA of the CDR3 is TGTACCAGCAGTTTAGCAGATACGCAGTATTTT. It encodes CTSSLADTQYF. This rearrangement joins TRBV6-5 to TRBJ2-3; no clear D. The length of the CDR3 is 11 residues. Germline CDR1 reads MNHEY; CDR2 reads SVGAGI.

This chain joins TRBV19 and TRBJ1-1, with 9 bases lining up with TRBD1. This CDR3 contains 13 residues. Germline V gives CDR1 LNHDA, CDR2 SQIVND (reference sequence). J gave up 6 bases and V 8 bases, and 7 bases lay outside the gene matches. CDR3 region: CASLFTGGSEAFF. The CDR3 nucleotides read TGTGCCAGTCTCTTCACAGGGGGCTCTGAAGCTTTCTTT.

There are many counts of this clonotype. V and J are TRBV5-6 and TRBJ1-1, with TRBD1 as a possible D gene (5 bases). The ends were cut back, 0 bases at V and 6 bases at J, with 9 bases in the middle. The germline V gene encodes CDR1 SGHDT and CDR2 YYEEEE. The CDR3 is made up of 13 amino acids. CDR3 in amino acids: CASSLVDNPEAFF. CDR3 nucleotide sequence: TGTGCCAGCAGCTTGGTGGACAACCCTGAAGCTTTCTTT.